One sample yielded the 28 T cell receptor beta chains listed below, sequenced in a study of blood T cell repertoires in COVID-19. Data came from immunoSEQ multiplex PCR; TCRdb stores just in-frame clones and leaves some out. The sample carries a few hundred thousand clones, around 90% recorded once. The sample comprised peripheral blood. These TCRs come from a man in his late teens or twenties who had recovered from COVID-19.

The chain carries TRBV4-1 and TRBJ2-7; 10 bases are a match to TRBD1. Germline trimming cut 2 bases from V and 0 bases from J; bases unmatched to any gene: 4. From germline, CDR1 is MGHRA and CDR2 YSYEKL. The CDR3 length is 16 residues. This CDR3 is CASSQTRQGASYEQYF. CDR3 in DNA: TGCGCCAGCAGCCAAACGCGACAGGGGGCCTCCTACGAGCAGTACTTC.

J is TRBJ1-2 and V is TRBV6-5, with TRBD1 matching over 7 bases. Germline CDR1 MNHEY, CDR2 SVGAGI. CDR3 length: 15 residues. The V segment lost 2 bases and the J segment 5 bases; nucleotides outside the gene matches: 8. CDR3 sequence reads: CASSYDRTGVYGYTF. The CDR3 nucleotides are TGTGCCAGCAGTTACGACCGGACAGGTGTTTATGGCTACACCTTC.

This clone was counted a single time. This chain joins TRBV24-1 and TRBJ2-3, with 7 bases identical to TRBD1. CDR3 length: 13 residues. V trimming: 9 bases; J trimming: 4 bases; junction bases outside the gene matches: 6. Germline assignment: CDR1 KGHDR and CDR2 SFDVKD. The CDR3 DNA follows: TGTGCCACCTCACAGGGGTCGGCAGATACGCAGTATTTT. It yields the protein CATSQGSADTQYF.

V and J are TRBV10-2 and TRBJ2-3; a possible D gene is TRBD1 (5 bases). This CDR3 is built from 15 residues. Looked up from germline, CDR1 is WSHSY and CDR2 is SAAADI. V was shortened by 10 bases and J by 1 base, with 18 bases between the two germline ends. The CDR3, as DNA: TGCGCCATCCCAGGGTGGCTATACGGCACAGATACGCAGTATTTT. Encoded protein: CAIPGWLYGTDTQYF.

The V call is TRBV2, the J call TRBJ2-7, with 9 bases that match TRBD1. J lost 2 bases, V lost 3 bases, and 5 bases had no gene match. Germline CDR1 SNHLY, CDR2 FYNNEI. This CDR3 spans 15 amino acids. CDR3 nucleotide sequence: TGTGCCAGCAGTGATCCGGGACAGGGTACCTACGAGCAGTACTTC. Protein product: CASSDPGQGTYEQYF.

The CDR3: CASKTTATYGYTF. The DNA for the CDR3 is TGTGCCAGCAAAACGACAGCAACCTATGGCTACACCTTC. V and J are TRBV6-5 and TRBJ1-2; D is possibly TRBD1 (5 bases). CDR3 length: 13 residues. Germline V gene sequence: CDR1 MNHEY, CDR2 SVGAGI. V was trimmed by 7 bases and J by 4 bases, leaving 13 bases between them.

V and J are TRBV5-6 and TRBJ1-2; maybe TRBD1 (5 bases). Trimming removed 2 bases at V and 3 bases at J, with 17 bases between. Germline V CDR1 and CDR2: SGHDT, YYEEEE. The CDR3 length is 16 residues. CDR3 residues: CASSLRGHRWDYGYTF. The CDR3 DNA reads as TGTGCCAGCAGCTTAAGGGGTCACAGGTGGGACTATGGCTACACCTTC.

CDR3 DNA sequence: TGTGCCAGCAGCCTGAGACCCGGACTAGCGGGGACCTACAATGAGCAGTTCTTC. It is translated as CASSLRPGLAGTYNEQFF. The chain links TRBV25-1 to TRBJ2-1, with 12 bases fitting TRBD2. Trimming cost V 6 bases and J 2 bases; bases outside gene matches: 11. The CDR3 has 18 amino acids. Germline CDR1 is MGHDK and CDR2 is SYGVNS.

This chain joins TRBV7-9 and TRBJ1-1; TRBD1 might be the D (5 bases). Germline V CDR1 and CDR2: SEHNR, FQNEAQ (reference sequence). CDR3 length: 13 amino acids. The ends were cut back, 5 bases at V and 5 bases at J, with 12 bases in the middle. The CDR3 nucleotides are TGTGCCAGCAGCGAGAGCGGGGGGACTGAAGCTTTCTTT. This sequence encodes CASSESGGTEAFF.

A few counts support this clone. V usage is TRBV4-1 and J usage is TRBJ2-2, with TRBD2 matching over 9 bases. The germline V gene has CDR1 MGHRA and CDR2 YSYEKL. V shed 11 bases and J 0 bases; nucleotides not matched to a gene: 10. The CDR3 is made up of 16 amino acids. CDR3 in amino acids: CAVKETSGANTGELFF. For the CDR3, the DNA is TGCGCCGTAAAAGAGACTAGCGGAGCGAACACCGGGGAGCTGTTTTTT.

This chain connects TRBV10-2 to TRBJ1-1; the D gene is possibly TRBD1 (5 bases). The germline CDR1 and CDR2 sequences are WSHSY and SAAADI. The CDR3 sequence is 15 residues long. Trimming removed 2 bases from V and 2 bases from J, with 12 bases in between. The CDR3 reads CASSEVWGGNTEAFF. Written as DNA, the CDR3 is TGCGCCAGCAGTGAGGTGTGGGGGGGAAACACTGAAGCTTTCTTT.

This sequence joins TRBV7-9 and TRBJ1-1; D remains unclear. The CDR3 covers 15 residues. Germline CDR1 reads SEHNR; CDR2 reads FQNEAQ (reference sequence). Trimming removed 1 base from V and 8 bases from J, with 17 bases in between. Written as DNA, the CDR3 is TGTGCCAGCAGCTTAGAGCTAGGACTCCTAGAAGAAGCTTTCTTT. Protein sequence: CASSLELGLLEEAFF.

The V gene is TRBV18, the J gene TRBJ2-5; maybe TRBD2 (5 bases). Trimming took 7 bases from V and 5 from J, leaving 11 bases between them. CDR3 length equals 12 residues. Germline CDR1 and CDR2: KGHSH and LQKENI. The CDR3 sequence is CASLNPGETQYF. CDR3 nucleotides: TGTGCCAGCTTGAACCCGGGGGAGACCCAGTACTTC.

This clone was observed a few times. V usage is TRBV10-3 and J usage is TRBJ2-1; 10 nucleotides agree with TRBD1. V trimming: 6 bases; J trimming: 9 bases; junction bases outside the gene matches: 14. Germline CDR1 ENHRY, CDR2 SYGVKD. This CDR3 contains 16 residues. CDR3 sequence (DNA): TGTGCCATCAGAAACGCGGACAGGGGGGTTGAGGGTGAGCAGTTCTTC. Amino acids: CAIRNADRGVEGEQFF.

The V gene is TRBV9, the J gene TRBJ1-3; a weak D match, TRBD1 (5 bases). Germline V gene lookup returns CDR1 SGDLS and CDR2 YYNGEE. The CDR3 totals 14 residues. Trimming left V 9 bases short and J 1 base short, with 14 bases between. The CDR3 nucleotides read TGTGCCACCTCGAGGGGAGGATCTGGAAACACCATATATTTT. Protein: CATSRGGSGNTIYF. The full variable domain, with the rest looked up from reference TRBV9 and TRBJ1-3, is DSGVTQTPKHLITATGQRVTLRCSPRSGDLSVYWYQQSLDQGLQFLIQYYNGEERAKGNILERFSAQQFPDLHSELNLSSLELGDSALYFCATSRGGSGNTIYFGEGSWLTVV.

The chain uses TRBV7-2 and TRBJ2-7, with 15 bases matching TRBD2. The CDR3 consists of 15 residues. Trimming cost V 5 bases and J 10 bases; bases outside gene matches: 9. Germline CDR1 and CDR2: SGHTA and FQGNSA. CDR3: CASSDGLAGGDRQYF. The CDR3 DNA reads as TGTGCCAGCAGCGACGGACTAGCGGGAGGGGACCGTCAGTACTTC.

The CDR3 is CASSIAGESRGYTF. Written as DNA, the CDR3 is TGTGCCAGTAGTATCGCAGGGGAATCGAGAGGCTACACCTTC. The rearrangement uses TRBV19 and TRBJ1-2; D is perhaps TRBD1 (6 bases). This CDR3 is 14 amino acids long. V lost 3 bases and J 8 bases, leaving 16 bases between the germline ends. Per germline, CDR1 LNHDA and CDR2 SQIVND (reference sequence).

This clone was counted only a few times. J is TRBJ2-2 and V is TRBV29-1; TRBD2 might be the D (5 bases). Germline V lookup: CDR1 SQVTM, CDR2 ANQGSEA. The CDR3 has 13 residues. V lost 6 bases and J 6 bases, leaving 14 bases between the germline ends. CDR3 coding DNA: TGCAGCGTGGGAGCAGCCAACTCCGGGGAGCTGTTTTTT. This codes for CSVGAANSGELFF.

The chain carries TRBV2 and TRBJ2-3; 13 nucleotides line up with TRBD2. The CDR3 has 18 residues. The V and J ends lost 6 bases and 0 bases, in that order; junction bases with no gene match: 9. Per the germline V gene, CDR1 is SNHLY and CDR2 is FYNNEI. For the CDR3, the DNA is TGTGCCAGCAGGTCTTGGGCACTAGCGGGGGGGAGCACAGATACGCAGTATTTT. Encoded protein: CASRSWALAGGSTDTQYF.

The CDR3 DNA follows: TGTGCCAGTAGTATCAGGGGGACAGATGAAAAACTGTTTTTT. Amino acids: CASSIRGTDEKLFF. The V and J genes are TRBV19 and TRBJ1-4; 7 positions match TRBD1. The CDR3 sequence is 14 residues long. The V gene end was trimmed by 3 bases and the J gene end by 6 bases; junction bases not matched to a gene: 4. Per the germline V gene, CDR1 is LNHDA and CDR2 is SQIVND (reference sequence).

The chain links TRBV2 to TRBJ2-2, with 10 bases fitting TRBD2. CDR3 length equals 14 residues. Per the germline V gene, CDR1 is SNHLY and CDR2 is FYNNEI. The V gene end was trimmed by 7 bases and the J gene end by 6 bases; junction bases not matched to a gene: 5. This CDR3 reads CASISGRPPGELFF. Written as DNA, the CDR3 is TGTGCCAGCATTAGCGGGAGGCCCCCCGGGGAGCTGTTTTTT.

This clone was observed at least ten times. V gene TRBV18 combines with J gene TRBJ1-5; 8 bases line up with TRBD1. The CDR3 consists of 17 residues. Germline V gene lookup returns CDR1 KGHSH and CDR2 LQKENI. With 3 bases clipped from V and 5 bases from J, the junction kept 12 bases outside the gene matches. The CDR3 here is CASSPASPGGKDQPQHF. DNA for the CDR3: TGTGCCAGCTCACCCGCTTCCCCAGGGGGCAAGGATCAGCCCCAGCATTTT.

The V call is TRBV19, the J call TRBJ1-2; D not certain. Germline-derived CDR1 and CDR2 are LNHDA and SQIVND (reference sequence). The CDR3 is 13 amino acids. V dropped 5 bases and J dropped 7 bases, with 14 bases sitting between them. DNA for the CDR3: TGTGCCAGTAGTCCTACAGCAAAAGGTGGCTACACCTTC. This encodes CASSPTAKGGYTF. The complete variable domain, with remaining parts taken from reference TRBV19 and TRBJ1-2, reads DGGITQSPKYLFRKEGQNVTLSCEQNLNHDAMYWYRQDPGQGLRLIYYSQIVNDFQKGDIAEGYSVSREKKESFPLTVTSAQKNPTAFYLCASSPTAKGGYTFGSGTRLTVV.

CDR3 amino acids: CASSFGLAGVGTGELFF. The CDR3 DNA reads as TGTGCCAGCAGCTTCGGACTAGCGGGAGTAGGCACCGGGGAGCTGTTTTTT. The V gene is TRBV7-4, the J gene TRBJ2-2, with 13 bases aligning to TRBD2. The V gene's germline CDR1 is SGHVT and CDR2 SQSDAQ. This CDR3 contains 17 residues. Losses at the gene ends were 3 bases for V and 4 bases for J; bases not matched to a gene: 5. The full variable domain, in which reference TRBV7-4 and TRBJ2-2 provide the parts outside the CDR3, is GAGVSQSPRYKVAKRGRDVALRCDSISGHVTLYWYRQTLGQGSEVLTYSQSDAQRDKSGRPSGRFSAERPERSVSTLKIQRTEQGDSAVYLCASSFGLAGVGTGELFFGEGSRLTVL.

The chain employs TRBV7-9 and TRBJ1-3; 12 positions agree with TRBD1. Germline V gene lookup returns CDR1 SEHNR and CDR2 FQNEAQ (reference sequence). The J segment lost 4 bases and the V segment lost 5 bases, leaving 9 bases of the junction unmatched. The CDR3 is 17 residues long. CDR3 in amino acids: CASSAGGQGARGNTIYF. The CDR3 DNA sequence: TGTGCCAGCAGCGCCGGGGGACAGGGGGCGCGGGGAAACACCATATATTTT.

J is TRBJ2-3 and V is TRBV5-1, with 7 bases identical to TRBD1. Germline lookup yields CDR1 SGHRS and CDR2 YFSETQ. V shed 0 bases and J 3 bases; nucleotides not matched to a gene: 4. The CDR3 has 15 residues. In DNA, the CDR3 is TGCGCCAGCAGCTTGGGGGGACAGATTACAGATACGCAGTATTTT. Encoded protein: CASSLGGQITDTQYF.

The CDR3 DNA follows: TGTGCCAGCAGCGGGACAGGGAGTGAGCAGTTCTTC. Residues: CASSGTGSEQFF. This chain uses TRBV9 with TRBJ2-1; 8 bases line up with TRBD1. Germline CDR1 SGDLS, CDR2 YYNGEE. The CDR3 runs 12 residues. V shed 3 bases and J 9 bases; nucleotides not matched to a gene: 2. The variable domain in full, completed from reference TRBV9 and TRBJ2-1, reads DSGVTQTPKHLITATGQRVTLRCSPRSGDLSVYWYQQSLDQGLQFLIQYYNGEERAKGNILERFSAQQFPDLHSELNLSSLELGDSALYFCASSGTGSEQFFGPGTRLTVL.

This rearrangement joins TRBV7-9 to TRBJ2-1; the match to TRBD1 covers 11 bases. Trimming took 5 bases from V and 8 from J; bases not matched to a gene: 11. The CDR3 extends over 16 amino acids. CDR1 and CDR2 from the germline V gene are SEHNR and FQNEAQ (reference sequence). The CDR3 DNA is TGTGCCAGCAGCGAAAGGGGACAGGGGGGAATGGATGAGCAGTTCTTC. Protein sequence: CASSERGQGGMDEQFF.